Below, 7 T cell receptor gamma chains from the same sample are listed, as sequenced in a study of gamma-delta chains in newborns, infants, children. TCRdb reanalyzed the reads using CATT. Of about 580 gamma-chain clones listed, approximately 69% are singletons. The sample comprised blood. The receptors shown here come from a child who was a newborn, infant or young child, either healthy, febrile or measles-vaccinated (not recorded which).

The chain couples TRGV9 to TRGJP. Since TCRdb gives no J gene, matching the DNA to germline was used here to assign it. Germline V gives CDR1 GITISATS, CDR2 ISYDGTV (reference sequence). The CDR3 extends over 16 amino acids. The ends lost 0 bases at V and 9 bases at J; junction bases unmatched: 5. For the CDR3, the DNA is TGTGCCTTGTGGGAGGTGCCAGGGTTGGGCAAAAAAATCAAGGTATTT. This encodes CALWEVPGLGKKIKVF.

The chain links TRGV4 to TRGJ1 or TRGJ2. The J gene, absent from TCRdb, was called here by matching the DNA to germline. This CDR3 contains 12 residues. Germline trimming cut 0 bases from V and 9 bases from J; bases unmatched to any gene: 5. Germline CDR1 EGSTGY, CDR2 YDSYTSSV. DNA for the CDR3: TGTGCCACCTGGGATGGGCAAGTTAAGAAACTCTTT. This gives the protein CATWDGQVKKLF.

This sequence joins TRGV2 and TRGJP2. The J gene is not listed in TCRdb, so it was assigned here from a DNA match to germline. V lost 0 bases to trimming and J lost 7 bases; unmatched junction nucleotides: 8. CDR1 EGSNGY and CDR2 YDSYNSKV come from the germline V gene. This CDR3 spans 15 amino acids. The CDR3, as DNA: TGTGCCACCTGGGACGGGCCTACAACTGATTGGATCAAGACGTTT. It encodes CATWDGPTTDWIKTF.

The J gene is uncalled and the V gene is TRGV9. The CDR3 runs to 17 residues. Germline-derived CDR1 and CDR2 are GITISATS and ISYDGTV (reference sequence). CDR3 residues: CALWEVGQEVGKKIKVF. CDR3 nucleotides: TGTGCCTTGTGGGAGGTGGGGCAAGAGGTGGGCAAAAAAATAAAGGTATTT.

The V call is TRGV4, the J call TRGJ1 or TRGJ2. TCRdb leaves out the J gene; it was filled in here by matching the DNA to germline. Germline CDR1 EGSTGY, CDR2 YDSYTSSV. There are 12 residues in the CDR3. The J segment lost 11 bases and the V segment lost 0 bases, leaving 7 bases of the junction unmatched. The CDR3 bases are TGTGCCACCTGGGATGGGCATTGGGAGAAACTCTTT. Translation gives CATWDGHWEKLF.

As for this clone: This CDR3 is also generated by other DNA sequences in the sample. The chain joins TRGV9 to TRGJP. Matching the DNA to germline supplied the J gene, which TCRdb does not give. Germline CDR1 GITISATS, CDR2 ISYDGTV (reference sequence). This CDR3 has 14 amino acids. Germline trimming cut 4 bases from V and 6 bases from J; bases unmatched to any gene: 0. The CDR3 nucleotides read TGTGCCTTGTGGGAAGAGTTGGGCAAAAAAATCAAGGTATTT. Translating it yields CALWEELGKKIKVF.

V and J are TRGV2 and TRGJ1 or TRGJ2. TCRdb leaves out the J gene; it was filled in here by matching the DNA to germline. The junction had 5 bases not matched to a gene; V was cut back by 0 bases and J by 12 bases. Germline V gives CDR1 EGSNGY, CDR2 YDSYNSKV. This CDR3 comprises 11 residues. CDR3 protein: CATWDGEGKLF. CDR3 sequence (DNA): TGTGCCACCTGGGACGGGGAGGGGAAACTCTTT.